The T cell receptor beta chain under discussion was sequenced for a study of stem cell transplantation in POMP-related autoinflammatory disease. Looking at the study overall: Impaired MHC class I-dependent CD8+ differentiation was hypothesized from defective thymoproteasomes. General observations from the study: Across all analyzed T-cell subsets, patients with PRAID tended toward reduced diversity and increased clonality. Patients with PRAID showed a restricted number of unique TRB V-J gene pairings.

With 4 bases clipped from V and 8 bases from J, the junction kept 11 bases outside the gene matches. Germline CDR1 is SGHNT and CDR2 is YYREEE (reference sequence). CDR3 length: 16 residues. Details on this clone: The antigen remains undetermined.

Clones were read by immunoSEQ multiplex PCR, and TCRdb kept only the in-frame ones, dropping some. This sample carries about 6,900 clones, around four fifths of them seen once, and the ten largest clones take around 4%. The rearrangement links TRBV5-4 to TRBJ2-1, with 11 nucleotides matching TRBD2. The source of this sequence is a human donor in good health. The sample was a CXCR5-defined cell subset from PBMCs. The CDR3 sequence is CASSLGLAVGGDEQFF. DNA for the CDR3: TGTGCCAGCAGCCTGGGACTAGCGGTGGGAGGGGATGAGCAGTTCTTC.